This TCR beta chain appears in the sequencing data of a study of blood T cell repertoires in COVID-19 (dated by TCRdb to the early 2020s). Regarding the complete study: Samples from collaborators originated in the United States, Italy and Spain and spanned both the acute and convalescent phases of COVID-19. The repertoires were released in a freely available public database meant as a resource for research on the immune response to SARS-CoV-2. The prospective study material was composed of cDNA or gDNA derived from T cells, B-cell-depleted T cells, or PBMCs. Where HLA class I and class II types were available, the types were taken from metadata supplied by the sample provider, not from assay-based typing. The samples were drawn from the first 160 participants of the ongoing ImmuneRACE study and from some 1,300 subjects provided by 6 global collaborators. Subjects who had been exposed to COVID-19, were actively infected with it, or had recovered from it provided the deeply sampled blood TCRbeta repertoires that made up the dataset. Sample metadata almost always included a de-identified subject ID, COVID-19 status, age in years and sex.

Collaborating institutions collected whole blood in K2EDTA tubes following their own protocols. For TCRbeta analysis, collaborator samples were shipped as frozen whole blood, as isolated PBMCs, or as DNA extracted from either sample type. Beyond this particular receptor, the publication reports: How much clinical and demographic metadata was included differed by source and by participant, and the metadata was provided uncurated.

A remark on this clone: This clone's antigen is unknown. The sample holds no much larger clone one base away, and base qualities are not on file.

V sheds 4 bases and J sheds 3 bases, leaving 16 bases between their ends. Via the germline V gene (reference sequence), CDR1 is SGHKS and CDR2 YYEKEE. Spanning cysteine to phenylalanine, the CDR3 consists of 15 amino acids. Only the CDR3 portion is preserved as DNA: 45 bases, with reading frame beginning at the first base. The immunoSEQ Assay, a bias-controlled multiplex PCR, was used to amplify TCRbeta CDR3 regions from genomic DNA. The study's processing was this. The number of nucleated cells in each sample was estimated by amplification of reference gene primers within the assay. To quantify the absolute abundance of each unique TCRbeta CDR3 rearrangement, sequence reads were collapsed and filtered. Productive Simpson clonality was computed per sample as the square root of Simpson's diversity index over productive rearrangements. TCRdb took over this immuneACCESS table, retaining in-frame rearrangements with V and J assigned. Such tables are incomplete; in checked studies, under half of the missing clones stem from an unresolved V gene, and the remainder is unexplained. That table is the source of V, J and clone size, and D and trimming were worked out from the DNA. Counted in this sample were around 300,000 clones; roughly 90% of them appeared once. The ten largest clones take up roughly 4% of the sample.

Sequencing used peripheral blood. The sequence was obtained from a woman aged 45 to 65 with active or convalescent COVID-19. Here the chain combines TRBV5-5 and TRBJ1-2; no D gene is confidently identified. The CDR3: CASSDGLGSHYGYTF. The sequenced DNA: TGTGCCAGCAGCGATGGACTTGGAAGCCACTATGGCTACACCTTC.